Listed here are 19 T cell receptor beta chains from one sample, sequenced in a study of T cell repertoires in cytomegalovirus infection. TCRdb reanalysed the reads using MiXCR and keeps one entry per CDR3 protein. The sample has around 490,000 distinct CDR3 sequences, around 27% seen once. The material sequenced was PBMCs. The source is a human donor in good health (CMV status not recorded). Some clones in this sample may be carry-over from other donors' samples.

The sample holds many counts of this clonotype. The chain links TRBV28 to TRBJ2-1; TRBD2 matches 7 bases. The CDR3 spans 15 residues. Germline trimming cut 6 bases from V and 0 bases from J; bases unmatched to any gene: 5. The germline V gene has CDR1 MDHEN and CDR2 SYDVKM. The DNA of the CDR3 is TGTGCCAGCAGCTTCGGGGGGAGCTCCTACAATGAGCAGTTCTTC. This gives the protein CASSFGGSSYNEQFF. The full variable domain, in which reference TRBV28 and TRBJ2-1 provide the parts outside the CDR3, is DVKVTQSSRYLVKRTGEKVFLECVQDMDHENMFWYRQDPGLGLRLIYFSYDVKMKEKGDIPEGYSVSREKKERFSLILESASTNQTSMYLCASSFGGSSYNEQFFGPGTRLTVL.

This clonotype appeared a few times. The chain joins TRBV7-9 to TRBJ2-1; 10 bases agree with TRBD2. This CDR3 has 15 residues. Germline assignment: CDR1 SEHNR and CDR2 FQNEAQ (reference sequence). V was pared by 8 bases and J by 10 bases, with 14 bases of the junction left unmatched. The CDR3 is CASLWGLAGDGEQFF. The CDR3 region has the DNA TGTGCCAGCCTGTGGGGGCTAGCGGGAGATGGGGAGCAGTTCTTC.

Many counts were recorded for this clonotype. V usage is TRBV7-9 and J usage is TRBJ2-3; TRBD1 agrees at 8 bases. This CDR3 has 15 amino acids. Unmatched junction bases numbered 3, after V lost 4 bases and J lost 0 bases. Germline assignment: CDR1 SEHNR and CDR2 FQNEAQ (reference sequence). The CDR3 is CASSYQGASTDTQYF. CDR3 DNA sequence: TGTGCCAGCAGCTATCAGGGGGCGAGCACAGATACGCAGTATTTT. Complete variable domain (other parts from reference TRBV7-9 and TRBJ2-3): DTGVSQNPRHKITKRGQNVTFRCDPISEHNRLYWYRQTLGQGPEFLTYFQNEAQLEKSRLLSDRFSAERPKGSFSTLEIQRTEQGDSAMYLCASSYQGASTDTQYFGPGTRLTVL.

This clonotype has only a few counts. The V and J genes are TRBV20-1 and TRBJ2-1; a possible D gene is TRBD2 (6 bases). With 0 bases removed from V and 8 bases from J, the gap between germline ends came to 17 bases. CDR3 length equals 15 residues. CDR1 and CDR2 (germline): DFQATT, SNEGSKA (reference sequence). For the CDR3, the DNA is TGCAGTGCTAGAGATGTAGCGGCCCCGGTCGATGAGCAGTTCTTC. Amino acid sequence: CSARDVAAPVDEQFF.

This clonotype was picked up many times. The V call is TRBV7-8, the J call TRBJ2-3, with 7 nucleotides matching TRBD1. Germline loops: CDR1 SGHVS, CDR2 FQNEAQ. V gave up 5 bases and J gave up 1 base; unmatched junction bases: 6. This CDR3 comprises 15 residues. The CDR3 region has the DNA TGTGCCAGCAGCCGACAGGGAATCGGCACAGATACGCAGTATTTT. Protein product: CASSRQGIGTDTQYF.

This clonotype was counted only a few times. The rearrangement uses TRBV20-1 and TRBJ2-1; unclear D gene. The CDR3 has 13 amino acids. Germline CDR1 reads DFQATT; CDR2 reads SNEGSKA (reference sequence). V lost 4 bases and J 9 bases, leaving 16 bases between the germline ends. DNA of the CDR3: TGCAGTGCTACTCCAGCCTTGGGCTTTGAGCAGTTCTTC. It specifies CSATPALGFEQFF.

This clonotype was observed at least ten times. V is TRBV7-7 and J is TRBJ2-3, with 12 bases fitting TRBD1. The J segment lost 5 bases and the V segment lost 6 bases, leaving 6 bases of the junction unmatched. This CDR3 spans 15 amino acids. Per germline, CDR1 SSHAT and CDR2 FNYEAQ (reference sequence). CDR3 amino acids: CASSLGTGGKDTQYF. For the CDR3, the DNA is TGTGCCAGCAGTTTGGGGACAGGGGGCAAAGATACGCAGTATTTT.

This clonotype showed up just a few times. The rearrangement links TRBV28 to TRBJ2-7; TRBD1 aligns across 8 bases. There are 13 residues in the CDR3. The V gene end was trimmed by 5 bases and the J gene end by 3 bases; junction bases not matched to a gene: 3. CDR1 and CDR2 (germline): MDHEN, SYDVKM. The CDR3 DNA follows: TGTGCCAGCAGTCAGACAGGGGACTACGAGCAGTACTTC. Its translation: CASSQTGDYEQYF.

This clonotype was counted between two and nine times. The rearrangement links TRBV6-2 or TRBV6-3 to TRBJ2-6, with D perhaps matching TRBD1 (6 bases). Germline V lookup: CDR1 MNHEY, CDR2 SVGEGT. The CDR3 runs 15 residues. Trimming pared 7 bases from V and 4 bases from J, leaving 14 bases between. CDR3 region: CASTAWGPGANVLTF. In DNA form, the CDR3 reads TGTGCCAGCACCGCGTGGGGGCCCGGGGCCAACGTCCTGACTTTC.

This clonotype was seen at least ten times. The gene calls are TRBV7-6 and TRBJ1-3; 7 bases match TRBD1. V was clipped by 5 bases and J by 6 bases; unmatched bases: 7. This CDR3 contains 14 residues. CDR1 is SGHVS and CDR2 is FNYEAQ in the germline V gene. The CDR3 DNA sequence: TGTGCCAGCAGCATAGGGACAGATAAAAACACCATATATTTT. Translating gives CASSIGTDKNTIYF.

This clonotype was detected a few times. The V call is TRBV14, the J call TRBJ2-7, with D maybe TRBD1 (6 bases). Between the trimmed V and J ends, which lost 4 bases and 3 bases, there was a span of 10 bases. This CDR3 region has 13 residues. Germline CDR1 is SGHDN and CDR2 is FVKESK. The CDR3 spells CASSPPGVYEQYF. CDR3 DNA: TGTGCCAGCAGCCCCCCAGGGGTCTACGAGCAGTACTTC.

The rearrangement links TRBV7-8 to TRBJ2-3; D gene uncertain. V was trimmed by 11 bases and J by 2 bases, leaving 14 bases between them. Looked up from germline, CDR1 is SGHVS and CDR2 is FQNEAQ. The CDR3 sequence is 13 residues long. DNA for the CDR3: TGTGCCTCGAGGCGGCGGAACACAGATACGCAGTATTTT. Translated: CASRRRNTDTQYF.

This clonotype was recorded a few times. The gene calls are TRBV7-9 and TRBJ2-5; D uncertain. Trimming removed 6 bases at V and 5 bases at J, with 22 bases between. Germline V gene sequence: CDR1 SEHNR, CDR2 FQNEAQ (reference sequence). This CDR3 is built from 16 residues. The CDR3 nucleotides are TGTGCCAGCAGTCTCTCCCCTTCAGGTGGAAGGGAGACCCAGTACTTC. As protein: CASSLSPSGGRETQYF.

V gene TRBV7-6 combines with J gene TRBJ2-7; D is uncertain. Trimming removed 5 bases from V and 2 bases from J, with 7 bases in between. The CDR3 length is 12 residues. CDR1 is SGHVS, CDR2 FNYEAQ, per germline. The CDR3 bases are TGTGCCAGCAGCCCCGATACCTACGAGCAGTACTTC. Its protein product is CASSPDTYEQYF.

This clonotype was seen only a few times. The chain links TRBV14 to TRBJ1-6, with a tentative D call TRBD1 (5 bases). The germline V gene encodes CDR1 SGHDN and CDR2 FVKESK. V was pared by 3 bases and J by 14 bases, with 14 bases between. The CDR3 is 13 residues long. CDR3 sequence (DNA): TGTGCCAGCAGCCAGAAAACCGGGACGTCCCTCCACTTT. Translated: CASSQKTGTSLHF.

This clonotype was picked up a small number of times. The chain uses TRBV19 and TRBJ2-5; 8 bases line up with TRBD1. The germline V gene has CDR1 LNHDA and CDR2 SQIVND (reference sequence). The CDR3 extends over 14 amino acids. V lost 3 bases, J lost 4 bases, and 4 bases stayed unmatched. This chain's CDR3 is CASSIGQGGETQYF. CDR3 sequence (DNA): TGTGCCAGTAGTATCGGACAGGGAGGAGAGACCCAGTACTTC.

This rearrangement joins TRBV19 to TRBJ1-1; tentatively, D is TRBD1 (5 bases). This CDR3 spans 13 amino acids. Germline loops: CDR1 LNHDA, CDR2 SQIVND (reference sequence). Trimming shortened V by 10 bases and J by 0 bases, and 12 bases separated the two germline ends. CDR3 loop: CAMSRTLNTEAFF. CDR3 nucleotide sequence: TGTGCCATGTCGAGGACATTGAACACTGAAGCTTTCTTT.

The rearrangement joins TRBV6-5 to TRBJ1-3; D ambiguous. Germline assignment: CDR1 MNHEY and CDR2 SVGAGI. The V end was cut by 0 bases, the J end by 6 bases, with 21 bases between. This CDR3 has 18 residues. Here the CDR3 DNA reads TGTGCCAGCAGTTACTCTTTGGCGTCGTCCGGGAATATAAACACCATATATTTT. Protein product: CASSYSLASSGNINTIYF.

This clonotype came up a few times. The chain joins TRBV6-5 to TRBJ2-6; no clear D. Trimming shortened V by 2 bases and J by 0 bases, and 5 bases separated the two germline ends. This CDR3 region has 15 residues. Germline V gene lookup returns CDR1 MNHEY and CDR2 SVGAGI. The CDR3 is CASSYDLSGANVLTF. The CDR3 coding sequence is TGTGCCAGCAGTTACGATCTCTCTGGGGCCAACGTCCTGACTTTC.